This TCR beta chain was recovered during a study of CD8 T cells in ankylosing spondylitis. The germline gives CDR1 SGHTA, CDR2 FQGTGA. CDR3 length equals 16 residues. V shed 5 bases, J shed 4 bases, and the junction held 8 bases outside the gene matches. For TCR beta, libraries came from quantitative 5'-RACE with molecular barcodes. From the 5' RACE reads, TCRdb called clonotypes with MiXCR, one entry per CDR3 protein. In the table there are over 75,000 distinct CDR3 sequences, roughly 8.8% of which are singletons. In its sample, this clonotype was seen many times. Its matching antigen is unknown. The study's findings and limits: Enrichment of disease-linked clones was reportedly significant in matched ankylosing spondylitis synovial fluid. A TCR beta motif made of eight highly homologous variants seemed typical of ankylosing spondylitis blood.

This chain links TRBV7-3 with TRBJ2-5; 12 bases align to TRBD2. Sequenced input: blood, either unsorted or a sorted T cell fraction (not recorded which). The clonotype comes from a male donor with ankylosing spondylitis or in good health (not recorded which). CDR3 region: CASSPSGGAYRETQYF. CDR3 DNA: TGTGCCAGCAGCCCTAGCGGGGGGGCATACCGAGAGACCCAGTACTTC.